What follows is one T cell receptor (beta chain) and its context. The antigen is undetermined. The data were produced by immunoSEQ multiplex PCR, yet TCRdb's version contains in-frame clones alone and is incomplete. Of over 110,000 clones detected, roughly 93% appear once; the ten largest clones hold 9% to 9.5%. These data come from a study of T cell responses to AZD1222 COVID-19 vaccine. General study points: Just a handful of AZD1222 recipients were seropositive at baseline.

V shed 9 bases and J shed 0 bases, with 12 bases lying between them. Per germline, CDR1 MNHEY and CDR2 SVGAGI. The CDR3 covers 14 residues. The TCR was taken from an adult who received the AZD1222 COVID-19 vaccine. The chain carries TRBV6-5 and TRBJ2-1; perhaps TRBD2 as D (6 bases). Material: peripheral blood, obtained 28 days after the second AZD1222 dose. The CDR3 loop reads CASQDGSSYNEQFF. The CDR3 DNA reads as TGTGCCAGTCAAGACGGGAGCTCCTACAATGAGCAGTTCTTC.